A single sample gave rise to the 2 T cell receptor beta chains below, sequenced in a study of CD8 T cells in ankylosing spondylitis. Broader study findings: Characteristic, it appeared, of ankylosing spondylitis blood was a TCR beta motif of several highly homologous variants.

Antigens for these TCRs are unknown. MiXCR, run by TCRdb on the 5' RACE reads, gives a single entry per CDR3 protein. The sample includes 100,000 to 150,000 distinct CDR3 sequences, 17% of them seen just once. What was sequenced was blood, either unsorted or a sorted T cell fraction (not recorded which). These TCRs come from a male donor with ankylosing spondylitis.

This clonotype was counted ten times or more. The rearrangement uses TRBV29-1 and TRBJ2-6; weak D call: TRBD2 (5 bases). Germline CDR1 reads SQVTM; CDR2 reads ANQGSEA. This CDR3 is 17 amino acids long. Trimming shortened V by 5 bases and J by 1 base, and 18 bases separated the two germline ends. CDR3 sequence reads: CSVFSGFRSSGANVLTF. The DNA for the CDR3 is TGCAGCGTTTTTTCGGGGTTCCGATCATCTGGGGCCAACGTCCTGACTTTC. The whole variable domain, filled in from reference TRBV29-1 and TRBJ2-6, reads SAVISQKPSRDICQRGTSLTIQCQVDSQVTMMFWYRQQPGQSLTLIATANQGSEATYESGFVIDKFPISRPNLTFSTLTVSNMSPEDSSIYLCSVFSGFRSSGANVLTFGAGSRLTVL.

This clonotype was seen only once. V gene TRBV29-1 combines with J gene TRBJ2-2, with D hard to call. Germline assignment: CDR1 SQVTM and CDR2 ANQGSEA. Trimming took 3 bases from V and 0 from J, leaving 8 bases between them. CDR3 length equals 14 residues. The CDR3 DNA reads TGCAGCGTTGAGGCTACCTCGAACACCGGGGAGCTGTTTTTT. Its protein is CSVEATSNTGELFF.